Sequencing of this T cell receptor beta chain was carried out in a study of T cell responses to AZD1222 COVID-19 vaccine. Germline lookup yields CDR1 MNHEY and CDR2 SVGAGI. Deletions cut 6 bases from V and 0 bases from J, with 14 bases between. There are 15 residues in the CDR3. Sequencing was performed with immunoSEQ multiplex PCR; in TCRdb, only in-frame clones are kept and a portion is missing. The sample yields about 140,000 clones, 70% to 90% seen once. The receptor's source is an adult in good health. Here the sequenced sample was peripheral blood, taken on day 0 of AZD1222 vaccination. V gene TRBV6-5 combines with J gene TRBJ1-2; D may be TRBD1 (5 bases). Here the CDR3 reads CASSLGPVSNYGYTF. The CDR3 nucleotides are TGTGCCAGCAGCTTGGGACCGGTATCTAACTATGGCTACACCTTC.